What follows describes a single TCR beta chain. This sample is part of a study of CD8 T cells in Susac syndrome. The V gene lost 2 bases and the J gene lost 0 bases, with 10 bases spanning the gap. The CDR3 is made up of 15 amino acids. Looked up from germline, CDR1 is SGHDN and CDR2 is FVKESK. An input of about 0.5 to 1 ug of RNA was subjected to reverse transcription using random hexamers. TCRdb reanalysed the immunoSEQ multiplex PCR reads using MiXCR and keeps one entry per CDR3 protein. The table lists about 140,000 distinct CDR3 sequences, nearly 95% of them singletons, with approximately 0.25% in the top ten.

Sequenced: CD8+ T cells from PBMCs. This clonotype was sampled from a human donor in good health. This rearrangement joins TRBV14 to TRBJ1-1, with D maybe TRBD1 (5 bases). The DNA of the CDR3 is TGTGCCAGCAGCCAAATTGGGGGAATGAACACTGAAGCTTTCTTT. Protein sequence: CASSQIGGMNTEAFF.